A selection of T cell receptor beta chains follows, all from one sample in a study of shared clonotypes between healthy human individuals. TCRdb keeps only in-frame clones here, not all; method: immunoSEQ multiplex PCR. The sample includes about 2.4 million clones, under 95% of them seen just once. The sample taken for sequencing was naive CD4+ T cells from PBMCs. The receptor set was obtained from a man aged 18 to 30 in good health. Some clones in this sample may be carry-over from other donors' samples. Each CDR3 is given with its conserved first and last residue. The D gene is left open where the match is weak. Clone sizes are given selectively: once, few, many, or a class where the clone is expanded.

size	J	D	V	DNA	CDR3
.	TRBJ1-1	.	TRBV9	TGTGCCAGCAGCGTAGCGTCCGGGGCGCGGAGCACTGAAGCTTTCTTT	CASSVASGARSTEAFF
.	TRBJ2-1	TRBD2	TRBV11-2	TGTGCCAGCAGCTTTGAGGGAGGGAGATCCTTCTTC	CASSFEGGRSFF
.	TRBJ1-3	TRBD1	TRBV6-1	TGTGCCAGCAGTACAGGGGACTCTGGAAACACCATATATTTT	CASSTGDSGNTIYF
.	TRBJ1-1	.	TRBV28	TGTGCCAGCAGTAGGGACAAGTCGGAACTGAAAGCTTTCTTT	CASSRDKSELKAFF
.	TRBJ2-4	TRBD1	TRBV11-2	TGTGCCAGCAGCTTTTGGACAGGGGGAGGGAACATTCAGTACTTC	CASSFWTGGGNIQYF
.	TRBJ2-5	.	TRBV28	TGTGCCAGCAGTTTGACACTCCCCGGGGAGACCCAGTACTTC	CASSLTLPGETQYF
few	TRBJ1-1	.	TRBV19	TGTGCCAGTCAACTGTCCAACGGGGCCTTGAACACTGAAGCTTTCTTT	CASQLSNGALNTEAFF
.	TRBJ2-7	.	TRBV6-6	TGTGCCAGCGGTAGGTTCAGGGGCGACGAGCAGTACTTC	CASGRFRGDEQYF
.	TRBJ2-3	.	TRBV29-1	TGCAGCGTTGACCCCGGAGCGGATACGCAGTATTTT	CSVDPGADTQYF
.	TRBJ1-4	.	TRBV6-1	TGTGCCAGCAGTGATATGGGGCGGGGGTATTACGAAAAACTGTTTTTT	CASSDMGRGYYEKLFF
.	TRBJ2-4	.	TRBV27	TGTGCCAGCAGTTTATACCCCCACGCAGGGGTCCAGCTAGCCAAAAACATTCAGTACTTC	CASSLYPHAGVQLAKNIQYF
.	TRBJ2-5	.	TRBV5-5	TGTGCCAGCAGCCTGACCTTTAAGACCCAGTACTTC	CASSLTFKTQYF
.	TRBJ2-6	TRBD2	TRBV18	TGTGCCAGCTCACTCTACCTAGCGGGAGCAAGAGGGGGGACTGGGGCCAACGTCCTGACTTTC	CASSLYLAGARGGTGANVLTF
.	TRBJ2-5	.	TRBV11-2	TGTGCCAGCAGCTTTCGGCCTACCTCAAATCAAGAGACCCAGTACTTC	CASSFRPTSNQETQYF
.	TRBJ2-6	TRBD2	TRBV4-3	TGCGCCAGCAGCCAAGAGAGAGTAAAGCGGGACGACTCTGGGGCCAACGTCCTGACTTTC	CASSQERVKRDDSGANVLTF
.	TRBJ2-1	TRBD2	TRBV6-1	TGTGCCAGCAGGACGACTAGCGGGAGGGTCGATGAGCAGTTCTTC	CASRTTSGRVDEQFF
.	TRBJ2-1	TRBD2	TRBV9	TGTGCCAGCAGCGTAGGGCTAGCGGGAACTAATGAGCAGTTCTTC	CASSVGLAGTNEQFF
.	TRBJ2-1	TRBD2	TRBV4-1	TGCGCCAGCACCCCAAGTACTAGCGGGAGCAATGAGCAGTTCTTC	CASTPSTSGSNEQFF
once	TRBJ2-6	.	TRBV4-1	TGCGCCAGCAGCCAAAGGGACTCCGGAACCTCTGGGGCCAACGTCCTGACTTTC	CASSQRDSGTSGANVLTF
once	TRBJ2-2	.	TRBV7-2	TGTGCCAGCAGCTTAGTAGGGGGACCGAGCACCGGGGAGCTGTTTTTT	CASSLVGGPSTGELFF
.	TRBJ1-4	.	TRBV4-3	TGCGCCAGCAGCCAAGATTTGTCGGGATTGAGTAATGAAAAACTGTTTTTT	CASSQDLSGLSNEKLFF
.	TRBJ2-3	TRBD2	TRBV11-3	TGTGCCAGCAGCTTCGGGACTAGCGGGGAGGATACGCAGTATTTT	CASSFGTSGEDTQYF
.	TRBJ2-3	TRBD2	TRBV27	TGTGCCAGCAGTTATAGCGGGACAAGCACAGATACGCAGTATTTT	CASSYSGTSTDTQYF
.	TRBJ2-7	.	TRBV5-8	TGTGCCAGCAGCCTAGGGACGTGGGAGCAGTACTTC	CASSLGTWEQYF
.	TRBJ1-2	.	TRBV7-2	TGTGCCAGCAGCTTAGTAGGGGCACGGGGCTACACCTTC	CASSLVGARGYTF
.	TRBJ2-5	.	TRBV23-1	TGCGCCAGCAGTCAATACGGCGGGGCAGAGACCCAGTACTTC	CASSQYGGAETQYF
.	TRBJ2-7	TRBD2	TRBV28	TGTGCCAGCAGCGGACTAGCGGGTAAGGACGAGCAGTACTTC	CASSGLAGKDEQYF
.	TRBJ1-2	.	TRBV28	TGTGCCAGCAGTTTAAGTTACGTCTATGGCTACACCTTC	CASSLSYVYGYTF
.	TRBJ1-1	.	TRBV28	TGTGCCAGCAGCTCCGACTGGTTGGGAGGGGAAGCTTTCTTT	CASSSDWLGGEAFF